This T cell receptor (beta chain) was obtained from a study of blood T cells in healthy people across ages. CDR1 DFQATT and CDR2 SNEGSKA come from the germline V gene (reference sequence). V was pared by 6 bases and J by 5 bases, with 14 bases between. The CDR3 loop spans 13 amino acids. Sample-barcoded 5' priming and a J-beta primer mix drove a second PCR of about 6 to 12 cycles. TCRdb reprocessed the 5' RACE reads via MiXCR and lists one record per CDR3 protein. Among about 620,000 distinct CDR3 sequences, more than 20% were seen once, and the ten largest hold 3% to 4.5%. This clonotype was sampled from a man in his 70s in good health. The sequencing input was blood. The chain couples TRBV20-1 to TRBJ1-5; maybe TRBD1 (5 bases). CDR3 loop: CSAHGAEYQPQHF. As DNA, the CDR3 is TGCAGTGCCCACGGGGCAGAATATCAGCCCCAGCATTTT.